Following are 13 T cell receptor beta chains from one sample sequenced in a study of CD8+ T cells in alopecia areata. Extracted RNA was reverse transcribed, and the resulting cDNA served as sequencing template. The data were produced by immunoSEQ multiplex PCR, yet TCRdb's version contains in-frame clones alone and is incomplete. The sample records roughly 150,000 clones, over 70% being singletons. Here the sequenced sample was CD8+ T cells sorted from blood, taken at week 0. Every receptor here comes from a human donor with alopecia areata.

The chain uses TRBV15 and TRBJ2-1, with D hard to call. CDR3 length: 15 amino acids. CDR1 is LNHNV and CDR2 is YYDKDF in the germline V gene (reference sequence). Trimming shortened V by 3 bases and J by 1 base, and 10 bases separated the two germline ends. The CDR3 loop is CATSSPGASYNEQFF. As DNA, the CDR3 is TGTGCCACCAGCAGTCCCGGCGCTTCCTACAATGAGCAGTTCTTC. The full variable domain, rest sourced from reference TRBV15 and TRBJ2-1, is DAMVIQNPRYQVTQFGKPVTLSCSQTLNHNVMYWYQQKSSQAPKLLFHYYDKDFNNEADTPDNFQSRRPNTSFCFLDIRSPGLGDTAMYLCATSSPGASYNEQFFGPGTRLTVL.

The rearrangement uses TRBV29-1 and TRBJ1-2; weak D call: TRBD1 (5 bases). The V gene lost 3 bases and the J gene lost 5 bases, with 22 bases spanning the gap. Germline CDR1 and CDR2: SQVTM and ANQGSEA. CDR3 length: 16 amino acids. This CDR3 reads CSVDGLLAQGLYGYTF. Here the CDR3 DNA reads TGCAGCGTTGATGGTTTATTGGCGCAGGGCCTTTATGGCTACACCTTC.

The rearrangement joins TRBV7-9 to TRBJ2-3, with D unresolved. This CDR3 region has 13 residues. The V gene lost 5 bases and the J gene lost 0 bases, with 6 bases spanning the gap. Germline assignment: CDR1 SEHNR and CDR2 FQNEAQ (reference sequence). The CDR3 sequence: CASSPASTDTQYF. Here the CDR3 DNA reads TGTGCCAGCAGCCCAGCTAGCACAGATACGCAGTATTTT.

This clone has more than one count but fewer than ten. The chain couples TRBV10-3 to TRBJ2-7; no firm D call. This CDR3 region has 11 residues. CDR1 and CDR2 (germline): ENHRY, SYGVKD. Trimming removed 8 bases from V and 3 bases from J, with 8 bases in between. CDR3 sequence reads: CAIANDYEQYF. Written as DNA, the CDR3 is TGTGCCATCGCGAACGACTACGAGCAGTACTTC.

The chain couples TRBV11-2 to TRBJ2-5, with 9 bases matching TRBD1. With 5 bases clipped from V and 2 bases from J, the junction kept 12 bases outside the gene matches. This CDR3 comprises 17 residues. Germline-derived CDR1 and CDR2 are SGHAT and FQNNGV. The CDR3 DNA follows: TGTGCCAGCAGCCCCTGGGGACAGGGCAGGTTGCAAGAGACCCAGTACTTC. Encoded protein: CASSPWGQGRLQETQYF.

On this clone: Other DNA sequences within the sample encode an identical CDR3. The V and J genes are TRBV29-1 and TRBJ2-3; the D is unclear. This CDR3 is 11 amino acids long. The germline CDR1 and CDR2 sequences are SQVTM and ANQGSEA. The V gene lost 1 base and the J gene lost 3 bases, with 2 bases spanning the gap. This chain's CDR3 is CSVEGTDTQYF. CDR3 DNA sequence: TGCAGCGTTGAAGGAACAGATACGCAGTATTTT.

The CDR3: CASSLGGSPSYNEQFF. The CDR3 DNA is TGTGCCAGCAGCTTAGGGGGTTCACCTTCCTACAATGAGCAGTTCTTC. This chain connects TRBV7-9 to TRBJ2-1; D is ambiguous. Trimming took off 1 base at V and 1 base at J, with 11 bases between the two ends. This CDR3 is built from 16 residues. In germline, CDR1 is SEHNR, CDR2 FQNEAQ (reference sequence).

The V gene is TRBV7-9, the J gene TRBJ2-2; 8 bases are shared with TRBD1. Germline CDR1 is SEHNR and CDR2 is FQNEAQ (reference sequence). This CDR3 region has 16 residues. Unmatched junction bases numbered 4, after V lost 3 bases and J lost 1 base. DNA of the CDR3: TGTGCCAGCAGCTTCGGACAGGGTGGGAACACCGGGGAGCTGTTTTTT. Encoded protein: CASSFGQGGNTGELFF.

This clone was counted a few times. The CDR3 protein is CASSEVLTSNEQFF. The CDR3 DNA reads TGTGCCAGCAGTGAAGTCTTAACATCAAATGAGCAGTTCTTC. The gene calls are TRBV6-1 and TRBJ2-1, with D unresolved. Germline lookup yields CDR1 MNHNS and CDR2 SASEGT. The CDR3 totals 14 residues. Between the trimmed V and J ends, which lost 1 base and 7 bases, there was a span of 11 bases.

This chain links TRBV5-1 with TRBJ2-1; the match to TRBD2 covers 12 bases. The germline V gene encodes CDR1 SGHRS and CDR2 YFSETQ. This CDR3 contains 18 residues. The junction had 12 bases not matched to a gene; V was cut back by 0 bases and J by 8 bases. The CDR3 is CASSLVTASGGAAYEQFF. CDR3 coding DNA: TGCGCCAGCAGCTTGGTTACCGCTAGCGGGGGGGCCGCGTATGAGCAGTTCTTC.

J is TRBJ2-7 and V is TRBV6-1; D is unclear. Deletions cut 9 bases from V and 0 bases from J, with 12 bases between. Germline CDR1 MNHNS, CDR2 SASEGT. The CDR3 has 13 amino acids. The CDR3 DNA reads as TGTGCCAGTCCAAGCCCCAGCTCCTACGAGCAGTACTTC. Protein: CASPSPSSYEQYF.

As concerns this clone: In the same sample, other DNA sequences code for this CDR3. The V call is TRBV7-9, the J call TRBJ2-1, with D possibly being TRBD1 or TRBD2 (5 bases each). The V gene's germline CDR1 is SEHNR and CDR2 FQNEAQ (reference sequence). CDR3 size: 12 residues. Trimming left V 6 bases short and J 5 bases short, with 8 bases between. DNA for the CDR3: TGTGCCAGCAGTTTGGGGGACAATGAGCAGTTCTTC. Protein sequence: CASSLGDNEQFF.

The chain employs TRBV5-6 and TRBJ2-3; the match to TRBD2 covers 8 bases. Looked up from germline, CDR1 is SGHDT and CDR2 is YYEEEE. V was clipped by 6 bases and J by 3 bases; unmatched bases: 12. CDR3 length: 16 amino acids. CDR3 nucleotide sequence: TGTGCCAGCACCTGGATGACGGGGGGGTTGACAGATACGCAGTATTTT. It is translated as CASTWMTGGLTDTQYF.